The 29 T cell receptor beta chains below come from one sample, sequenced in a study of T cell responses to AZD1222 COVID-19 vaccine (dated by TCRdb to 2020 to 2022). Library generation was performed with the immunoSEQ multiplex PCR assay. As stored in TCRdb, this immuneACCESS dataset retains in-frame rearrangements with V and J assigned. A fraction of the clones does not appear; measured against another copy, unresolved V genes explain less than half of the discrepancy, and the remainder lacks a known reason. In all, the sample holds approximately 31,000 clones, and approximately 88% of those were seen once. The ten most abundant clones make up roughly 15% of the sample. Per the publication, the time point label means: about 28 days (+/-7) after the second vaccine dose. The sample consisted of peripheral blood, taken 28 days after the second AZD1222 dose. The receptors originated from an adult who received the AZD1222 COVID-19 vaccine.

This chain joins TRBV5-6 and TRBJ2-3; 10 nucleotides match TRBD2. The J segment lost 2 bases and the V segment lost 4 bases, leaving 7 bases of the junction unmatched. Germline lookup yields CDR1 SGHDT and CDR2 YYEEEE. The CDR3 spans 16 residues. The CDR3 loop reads CASSPITSGDTDTQYF. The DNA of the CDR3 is TGTGCCAGCAGCCCCATTACTAGCGGGGACACAGATACGCAGTATTTT.

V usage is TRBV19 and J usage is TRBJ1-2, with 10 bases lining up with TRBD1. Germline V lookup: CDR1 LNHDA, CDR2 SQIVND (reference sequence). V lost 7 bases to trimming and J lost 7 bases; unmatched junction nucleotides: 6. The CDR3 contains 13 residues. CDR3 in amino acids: CASTTGGFIGYTF. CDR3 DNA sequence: TGTGCCAGTACGACAGGGGGCTTCATTGGCTACACCTTC.

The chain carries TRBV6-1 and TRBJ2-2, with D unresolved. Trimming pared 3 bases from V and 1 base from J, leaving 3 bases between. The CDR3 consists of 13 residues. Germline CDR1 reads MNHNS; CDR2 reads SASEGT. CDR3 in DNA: TGTGCCAGCAGTGATCTGAACACCGGGGAGCTGTTTTTT. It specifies CASSDLNTGELFF.

Written as DNA, the CDR3 is TGCGCCAGCAGAAGACAGACTAATGAAAAACTGTTTTTT. Translated: CASRRQTNEKLFF. The chain is built from TRBV4-1 and TRBJ1-4, with a weak D call TRBD1 (5 bases). CDR1 MGHRA and CDR2 YSYEKL come from the germline V gene. The length of the CDR3 is 13 residues. Trimming stripped 6 bases from V and 2 bases from J, with 7 bases between.

CDR3: CASSQDHKGIEAFF. In nucleotides, the CDR3 is TGTGCCAGCAGCCAAGATCATAAAGGAATTGAAGCTTTCTTT. V and J are TRBV3-1 (or the pseudogene TRBV3-2) and TRBJ1-1, with D uncertain. Germline CDR1 is LGHDT and CDR2 is YNNKEL (reference sequence). The CDR3 is 14 amino acids. V was trimmed by 0 bases and J by 7 bases, leaving 12 bases between them.

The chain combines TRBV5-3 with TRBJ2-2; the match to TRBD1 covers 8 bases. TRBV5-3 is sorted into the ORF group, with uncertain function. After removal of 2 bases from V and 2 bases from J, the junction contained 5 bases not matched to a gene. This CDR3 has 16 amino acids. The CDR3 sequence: CARSLTDRVNTGELFF. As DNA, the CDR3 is TGTGCCAGAAGCTTAACGGACAGGGTAAACACCGGGGAGCTGTTTTTT.

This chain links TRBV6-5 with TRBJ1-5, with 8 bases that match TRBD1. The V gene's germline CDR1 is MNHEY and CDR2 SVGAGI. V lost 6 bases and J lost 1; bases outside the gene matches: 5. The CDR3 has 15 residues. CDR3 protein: CASSTTGASNQPQHF. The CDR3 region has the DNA TGTGCCAGCAGCACGACAGGGGCGAGCAATCAGCCCCAGCATTTT.

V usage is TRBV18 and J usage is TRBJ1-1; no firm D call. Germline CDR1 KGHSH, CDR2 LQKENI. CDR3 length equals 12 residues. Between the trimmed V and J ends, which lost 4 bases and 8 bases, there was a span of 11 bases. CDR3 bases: TGTGCCAGCTCACAGGAGCGGGTAGAAGCTTTCTTT. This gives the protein CASSQERVEAFF.

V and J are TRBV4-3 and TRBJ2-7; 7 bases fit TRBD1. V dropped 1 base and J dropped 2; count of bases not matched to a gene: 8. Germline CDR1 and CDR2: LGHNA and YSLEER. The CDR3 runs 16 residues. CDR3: CASSQGFGDSTYEQYF. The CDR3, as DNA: TGCGCCAGCAGCCAAGGCTTTGGGGACAGCACCTACGAGCAGTACTTC.

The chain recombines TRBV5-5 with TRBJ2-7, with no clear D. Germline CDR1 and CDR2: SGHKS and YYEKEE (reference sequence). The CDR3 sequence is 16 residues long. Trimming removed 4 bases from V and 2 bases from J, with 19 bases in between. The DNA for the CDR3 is TGTGCCAGCAGCCCCACAGTAAGTCCGTCCCCCTACGAGCAGTACTTC. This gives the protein CASSPTVSPSPYEQYF.

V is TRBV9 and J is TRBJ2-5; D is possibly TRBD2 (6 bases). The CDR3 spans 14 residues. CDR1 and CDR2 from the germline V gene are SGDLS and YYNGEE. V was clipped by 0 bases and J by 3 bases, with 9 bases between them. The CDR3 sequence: CASSVGTTKETQYF. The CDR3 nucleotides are TGTGCCAGCAGCGTAGGGACTACCAAAGAGACCCAGTACTTC. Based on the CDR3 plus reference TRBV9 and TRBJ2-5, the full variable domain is DSGVTQTPKHLITATGQRVTLRCSPRSGDLSVYWYQQSLDQGLQFLIQYYNGEERAKGNILERFSAQQFPDLHSELNLSSLELGDSALYFCASSVGTTKETQYFGPGTRLLVL.

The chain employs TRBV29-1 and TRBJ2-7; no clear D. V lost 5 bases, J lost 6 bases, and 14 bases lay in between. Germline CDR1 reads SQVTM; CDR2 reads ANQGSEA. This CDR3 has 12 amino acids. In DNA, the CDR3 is TGCAGCGTTAAGGGTCGTCATGCCGAGCAGTACTTC. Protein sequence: CSVKGRHAEQYF.

The CDR3 loop reads CASSLRTGGGTEAFF. CDR3 nucleotide sequence: TGCGCCAGCAGCCTCCGGACAGGGGGCGGCACTGAAGCTTTCTTT. V is TRBV4-1 and J is TRBJ1-1, with 11 nucleotides matching TRBD1. The J segment lost 4 bases and the V segment lost 4 bases, leaving 5 bases of the junction unmatched. The length of the CDR3 is 15 residues. Germline V gene lookup returns CDR1 MGHRA and CDR2 YSYEKL.

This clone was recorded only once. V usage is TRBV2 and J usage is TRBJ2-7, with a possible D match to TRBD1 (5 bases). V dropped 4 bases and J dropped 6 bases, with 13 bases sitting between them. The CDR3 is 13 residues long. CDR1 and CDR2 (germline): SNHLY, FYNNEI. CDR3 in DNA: TGTGCCAGCAGTGTCCAGGGTAGGGGCGAGCAGTACTTC. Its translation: CASSVQGRGEQYF.

CDR3 bases: TGTGCCAGCAGCTTACAAACTAGCTACGAGCAGTACTTC. Translated, it gives CASSLQTSYEQYF. The chain employs TRBV7-3 and TRBJ2-7; D possibly corresponds to TRBD2 (5 bases). Germline assignment: CDR1 SGHTA and CDR2 FQGTGA. The CDR3 has 13 residues. V shed 2 bases and J shed 3 bases, with 8 bases lying between them.

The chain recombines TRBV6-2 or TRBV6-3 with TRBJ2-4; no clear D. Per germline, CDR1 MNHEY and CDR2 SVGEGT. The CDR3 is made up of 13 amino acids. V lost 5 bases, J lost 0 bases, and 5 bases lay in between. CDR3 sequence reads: CASSTLAKNIQYF. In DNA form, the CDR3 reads TGTGCCAGCAGTACGCTAGCCAAAAACATTCAGTACTTC.

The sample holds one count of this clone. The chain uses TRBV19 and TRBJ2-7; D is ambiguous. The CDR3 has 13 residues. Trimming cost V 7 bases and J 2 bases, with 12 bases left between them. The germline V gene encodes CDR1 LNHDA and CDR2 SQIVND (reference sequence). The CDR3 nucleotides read TGTGCCAGTACTAAAGGCAGCACCTACGAGCAGTACTTC. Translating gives CASTKGSTYEQYF.

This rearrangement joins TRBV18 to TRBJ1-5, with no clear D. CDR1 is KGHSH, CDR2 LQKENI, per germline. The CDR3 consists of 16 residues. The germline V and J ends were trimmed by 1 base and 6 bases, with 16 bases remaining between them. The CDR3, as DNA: TGTGCCAGCTCACCACGGGTGACGGCCCAAAGTCAGCCCCAGCATTTT. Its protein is CASSPRVTAQSQPQHF.

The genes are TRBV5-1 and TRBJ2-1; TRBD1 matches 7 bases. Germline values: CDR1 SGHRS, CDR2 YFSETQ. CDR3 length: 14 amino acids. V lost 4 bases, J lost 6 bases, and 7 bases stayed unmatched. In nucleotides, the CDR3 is TGCGCCAGCAGCCCCTGGACAGGACCCAATGAGCAGTTCTTC. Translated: CASSPWTGPNEQFF. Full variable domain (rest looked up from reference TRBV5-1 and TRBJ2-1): KAGVTQTPRYLIKTRGQQVTLSCSPISGHRSVSWYQQTPGQGLQFLFEYFSETQRNKGNFPGRFSGRQFSNSRSEMNVSTLELGDSALYLCASSPWTGPNEQFFGPGTRLTVL.

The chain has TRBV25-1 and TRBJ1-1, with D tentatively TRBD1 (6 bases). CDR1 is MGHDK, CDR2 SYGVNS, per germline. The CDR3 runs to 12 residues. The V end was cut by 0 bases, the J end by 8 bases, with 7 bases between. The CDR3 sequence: CASSEYGQEAFF. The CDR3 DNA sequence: TGTGCCAGCAGTGAATACGGACAGGAAGCTTTCTTT.

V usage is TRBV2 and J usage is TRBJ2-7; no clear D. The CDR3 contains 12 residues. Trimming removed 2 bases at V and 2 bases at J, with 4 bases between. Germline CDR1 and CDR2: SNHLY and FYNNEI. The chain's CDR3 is CASSELTYEQYF. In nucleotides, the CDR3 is TGTGCCAGCAGTGAATTGACCTACGAGCAGTACTTC.

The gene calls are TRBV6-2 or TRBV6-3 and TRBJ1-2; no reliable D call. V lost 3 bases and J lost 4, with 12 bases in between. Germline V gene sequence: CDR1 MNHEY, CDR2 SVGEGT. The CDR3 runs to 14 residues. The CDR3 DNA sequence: TGTGCCAGCAGTTATTGGGTTCAGGCCTATGGCTACACCTTC. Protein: CASSYWVQAYGYTF.

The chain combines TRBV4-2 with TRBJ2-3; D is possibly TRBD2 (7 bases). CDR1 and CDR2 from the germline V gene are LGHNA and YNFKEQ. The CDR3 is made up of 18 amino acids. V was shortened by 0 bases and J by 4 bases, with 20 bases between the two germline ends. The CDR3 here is CASSQERGASSLADTQYF. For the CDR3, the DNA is TGTGCCAGCAGCCAAGAACGGGGGGCGTCGAGCCTGGCAGATACGCAGTATTTT.

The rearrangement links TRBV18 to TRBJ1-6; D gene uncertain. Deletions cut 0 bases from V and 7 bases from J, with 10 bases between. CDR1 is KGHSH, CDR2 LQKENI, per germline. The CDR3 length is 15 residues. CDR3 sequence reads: CASSPPGTANSPLHF. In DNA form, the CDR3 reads TGTGCCAGCTCACCACCGGGTACGGCGAATTCACCCCTCCACTTT.

The CDR3: CASSATGFYGYTF. DNA of the CDR3: TGTGCCAGTAGTGCCACAGGGTTCTATGGCTACACCTTC. The V call is TRBV19, the J call TRBJ1-2, with D possibly TRBD1 on 6 matching bases. CDR3 length: 13 amino acids. The V gene's germline CDR1 is LNHDA and CDR2 SQIVND (reference sequence). V lost 5 bases, J lost 4 bases, and 11 bases lay in between.

CDR3 sequence: CATSRDPGGREKAGYTF. CDR3 sequence (DNA): TGTGCCACCAGCAGAGATCCCGGTGGCAGGGAGAAGGCTGGCTACACCTTC. The chain carries TRBV15 and TRBJ1-2; tentatively, D is TRBD1 (5 bases). Germline assignment: CDR1 LNHNV and CDR2 YYDKDF (reference sequence). This CDR3 comprises 17 residues. Trimming stripped 0 bases from V and 7 bases from J, with 21 bases between.

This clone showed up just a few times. CDR3 sequence reads: CASSSQGSYGYTF. The CDR3 DNA follows: TGTGCCAGCAGCTCACAGGGGAGCTATGGCTACACCTTC. The rearrangement uses TRBV5-6 and TRBJ1-2; 7 bases are shared with TRBD1. The CDR3 is 13 amino acids. In germline, CDR1 is SGHDT, CDR2 YYEEEE. Trimming cost V 3 bases and J 4 bases; bases outside gene matches: 3.

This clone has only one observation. The CDR3 region has the DNA TGTGCCAGCAGTTACCATTGGGCCCAGCATTTT. It codes for CASSYHWAQHF. The genes are TRBV6-5 and TRBJ1-5; D uncertain. The CDR3 totals 11 residues. Germline CDR1 is MNHEY and CDR2 is SVGAGI. Trimming removed 2 bases from V and 11 bases from J, with 7 bases in between.

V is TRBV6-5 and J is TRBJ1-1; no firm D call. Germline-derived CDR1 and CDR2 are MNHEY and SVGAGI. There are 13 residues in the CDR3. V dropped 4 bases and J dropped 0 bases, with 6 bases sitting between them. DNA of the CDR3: TGTGCCAGCAGTTCATTGATGAACACTGAAGCTTTCTTT. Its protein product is CASSSLMNTEAFF.